This T cell receptor (beta chain) was found in a study of blood T cell repertoires in COVID-19. Sequencing used immunoSEQ multiplex PCR; TCRdb keeps in-frame clones, though not all of them. The data show 320,000 or so clones, about 89% seen once. Germline CDR1 reads MDHEN; CDR2 reads SYDVKM. The V and J ends lost 8 bases and 4 bases respectively, with 29 bases between them. The CDR3 is 18 amino acids. The origin of this receptor is a man in his 60s who had recovered from COVID-19. The sequencing sample was made of PBMCs or T cells enriched from blood (not recorded which). The chain employs TRBV28 and TRBJ2-5; a possible D gene is TRBD2 (6 bases). The CDR3 spells CASFSLGREDFRGETQYF. The CDR3 bases are TGTGCCAGCTTCTCCCTGGGCAGGGAGGACTTTCGAGGAGAGACCCAGTACTTC.